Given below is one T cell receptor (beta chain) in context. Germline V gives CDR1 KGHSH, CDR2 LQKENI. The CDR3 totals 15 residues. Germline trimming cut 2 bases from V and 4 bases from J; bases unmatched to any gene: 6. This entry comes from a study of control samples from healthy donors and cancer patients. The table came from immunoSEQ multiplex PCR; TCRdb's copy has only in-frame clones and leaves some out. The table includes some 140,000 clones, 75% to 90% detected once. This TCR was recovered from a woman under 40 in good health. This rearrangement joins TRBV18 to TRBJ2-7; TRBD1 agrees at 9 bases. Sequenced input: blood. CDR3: CASSPSGQGLYEQYF. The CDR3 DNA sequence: TGTGCCAGCTCACCAAGCGGACAGGGGTTGTACGAGCAGTACTTC.